This T cell receptor (beta chain) was recorded in a study of T cell responses to AZD1222 COVID-19 vaccine. Study findings and constraints: Sampled repertoires all dated from after the peak T cell response.

Worth noting for this clone: No antigen is known for it.

Profiling relied on immunoSEQ multiplex PCR, and the TCRdb table lists in-frame clones only, not all of them. The sample yields around 150,000 clones, about 90% seen once. This CDR3 contains 16 residues. Germline assignment: CDR1 KGHSH and CDR2 LQKENI. Germline trimming cut 2 bases from V and 10 bases from J; bases unmatched to any gene: 11. The origin of this receptor is an adult in good health. Specimen: peripheral blood, collected on day 0 of AZD1222 vaccination. The chain recombines TRBV18 with TRBJ2-1, with 10 bases lining up with TRBD2. CDR3 region: CASSPMSGRAEGEQFF. CDR3 nucleotide sequence: TGTGCCAGCTCACCAATGAGCGGGAGGGCCGAAGGGGAGCAGTTCTTC.